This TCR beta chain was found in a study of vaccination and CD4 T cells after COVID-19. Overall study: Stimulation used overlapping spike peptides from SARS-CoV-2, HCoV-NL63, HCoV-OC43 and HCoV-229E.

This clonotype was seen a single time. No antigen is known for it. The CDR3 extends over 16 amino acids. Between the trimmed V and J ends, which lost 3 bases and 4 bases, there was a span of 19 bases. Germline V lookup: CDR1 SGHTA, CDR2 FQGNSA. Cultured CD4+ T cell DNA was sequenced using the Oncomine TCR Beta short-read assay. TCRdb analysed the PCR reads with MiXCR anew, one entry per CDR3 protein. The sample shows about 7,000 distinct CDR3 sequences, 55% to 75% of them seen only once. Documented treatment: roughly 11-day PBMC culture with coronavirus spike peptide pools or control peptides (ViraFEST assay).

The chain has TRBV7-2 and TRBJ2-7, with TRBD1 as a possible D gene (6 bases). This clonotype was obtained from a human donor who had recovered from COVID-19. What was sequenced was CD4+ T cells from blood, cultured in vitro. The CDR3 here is CASSFEAYRDWYEQYF. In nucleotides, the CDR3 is TGTGCCAGCAGCTTTGAGGCATACAGGGATTGGTACGAGCAGTACTTC. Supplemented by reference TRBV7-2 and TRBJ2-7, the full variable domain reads GAGVSQSPSNKVTEKGKDVELRCDPISGHTALYWYRQSLGQGLEFLIYFQGNSAPDKSGLPSDRFSAERTGGSVSTLTIQRTQQEDSAVYLCASSFEAYRDWYEQYFGPGTRLTVT.